This T cell receptor (beta chain) was identified during a study of a mutant IDH1 vaccine in newly diagnosed glioma (dated by TCRdb to the early 2020s). Describing the broader study: Vaccination started 4-6 weeks after radiotherapy alone, or was given together with temozolomide cycles in the groups whose treatment included chemotherapy. The week-35 safety follow-up took place at visit V12, and the week-47 end of study took place at visit V13. Longitudinal TCRB deep sequencing was done for 25 treated patients, wherever samples were available for exploratory analyses. Prior to enrollment, patients had been given standard therapy consisting of radiotherapy alone, temozolomide alone, or radiochemotherapy with temozolomide, with the combination given to most patients. Of the approximately 34 treated patients, approximately 62% were male and around 38% were female, and a mean age of around 40 years was recorded. Peripheral blood samples were drawn at six visits, namely V03 (baseline), V05, V07, V10, V12 and V13.

Library preparation used the immunoSEQ multiplex PCR assay. Following the manufacturer's protocol, the hsTCRB Kit was used to amplify rearranged TCR beta chain sequences. TCRB libraries were sequenced on an Illumina MiSeq. For the original study's pipeline: Demultiplexing, trimming and gene mapping were performed with the kit vendor's proprietary platform. This immuneACCESS table, as held by TCRdb, lists in-frame sequences with V and J called but not all clones. Of the missing ones, under half trace to an unresolved V gene in checked studies; the others have no known cause. V, J and clone size reflect that table, while D and trimming were determined from the DNA. Within this sample are some 62,000 clones, with 80% to 85% of them counted one time only. 3.5% to 4.5% of the sample comes from the top ten. From V the trimming removes 5 bases and from J it removes 5 bases, while the gene matches leave 7 bases of the junction unaccounted for. According to the germline V gene (reference sequence), CDR1 reads LNHDA and CDR2 reads SQIVND. Its CDR3 holds 16 amino acids, cysteine through phenylalanine. CDR3 DNA is the only sequence kept; it has 48 bases, read in frame from the first base.

The sample's time point label, in plain terms: week 47, end of study. A 20-mer mutant IDH1 peptide at 300 micrograms in Montanide made up each vaccine dose, which was injected subcutaneously together with topical imiquimod. Eight vaccinations were administered to patients in weeks 1, 3, 5, 7, 11, 15, 19 and 23, corresponding to visits V03 through V10. All donors had newly diagnosed IDH1-mutant astrocytomas of WHO grade 3 or 4 that showed loss of nuclear ATRX. The samples were drawn from NOA16, a multicentre, single-arm, open-label phase I trial in Germany that tested a mutant IDH1 peptide vaccine in humans for the first time. Genomic DNA for TCRB sequencing was extracted from EDTA blood using the DNeasy Blood and Tissue Kit. About this clone: Its binding antigen is unknown. Per-base qualities were not stored, and no clone one base away is much larger.

Results and caveats for the whole study, not just this receptor: Pseudoprogression appeared unrelated to alterations in the top peripheral T cell clonotypes detected by TCRB sequencing. Availability determined which PBMC samples were chosen for TCRB deep sequencing. According to the authors, sample limitations meant that analyses of patient blood samples could not be reproduced. Across multiple MHC alleles, vaccine-induced immune responses were seen in more than 80% of patients.

The sequence came from a man under 40 with glioma. This receptor chain uses TRBV19 and TRBJ2-2; a stretch of 11 junction bases matches TRBD2. The specimen was PBMCs, collected from a glioma patient whose treatment included an IDH1 peptide vaccine. CDR3 loop: CASSSTSGAPTGELFF. The nucleotide sequence is given as TGTGCCAGTAGTTCGACTAGCGGGGCGCCGACCGGGGAGCTGTTTTTT. When the CDR3 is completed using the reference TRBV19 and TRBJ2-2 genes on either side, the full variable domain is DGGITQSPKYLFRKEGQNVTLSCEQNLNHDAMYWYRQDPGQGLRLIYYSQIVNDFQKGDIAEGYSVSREKKESFPLTVTSAQKNPTAFYLCASSSTSGAPTGELFFGEGSRLTVL.